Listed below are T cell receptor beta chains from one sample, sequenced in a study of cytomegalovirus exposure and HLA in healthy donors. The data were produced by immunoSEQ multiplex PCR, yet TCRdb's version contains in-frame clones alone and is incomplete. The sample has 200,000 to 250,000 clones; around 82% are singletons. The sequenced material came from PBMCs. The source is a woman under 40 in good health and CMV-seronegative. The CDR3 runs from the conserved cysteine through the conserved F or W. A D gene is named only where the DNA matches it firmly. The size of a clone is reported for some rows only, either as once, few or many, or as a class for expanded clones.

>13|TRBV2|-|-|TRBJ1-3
CASSVNRGNTIYF
TGTGCCAGCAGTGTCAACAGGGGAAACACCATATATTTT
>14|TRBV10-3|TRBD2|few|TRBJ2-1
CAIKELAGGREQFF
TGTGCCATCAAGGAGCTAGCGGGAGGGCGGGAGCAGTTCTTC
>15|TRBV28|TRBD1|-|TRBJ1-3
CASRVQGALGNTIYF
TGTGCCAGCAGGGTTCAGGGGGCGCTTGGAAACACCATATATTTT
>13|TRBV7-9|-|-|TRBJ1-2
CASSPGTPYGYTF
TGTGCCAGCAGCCCCGGGACACCCTATGGCTACACCTTC
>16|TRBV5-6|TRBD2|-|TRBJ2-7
CASSLSGREGSYEQYF
TGTGCCAGCAGCTTGTCGGGGCGGGAGGGTAGCTACGAGCAGTACTTC
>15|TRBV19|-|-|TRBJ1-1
CASKDWRQLNTEAFF
TGTGCCAGTAAAGATTGGAGGCAGCTCAACACTGAAGCTTTCTTT
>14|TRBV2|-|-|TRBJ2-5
CASRRSIGVGTQYF
TGTGCCAGCAGGCGTTCTATCGGAGTAGGGACCCAGTACTTC
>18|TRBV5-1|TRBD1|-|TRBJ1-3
CASSLFLLGRGLENTIYF
TGCGCCAGCAGCTTGTTTCTCTTAGGCAGGGGGTTGGAGAACACCATATATTTT
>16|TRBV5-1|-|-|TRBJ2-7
CASSLVGGGSSYEQYF
TGCGCCAGCAGCTTGGTCGGGGGAGGAAGCTCCTACGAGCAGTACTTC
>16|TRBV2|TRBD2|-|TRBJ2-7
CASSGWGLAGDYEQYF
TGTGCCAGCAGTGGATGGGGGCTAGCGGGAGACTACGAGCAGTACTTC
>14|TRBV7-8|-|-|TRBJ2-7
CASSLFGNSYEQYF
TGTGCCAGCAGCTTATTTGGCAACTCCTACGAGCAGTACTTC
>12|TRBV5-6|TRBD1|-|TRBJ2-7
CASDPGGGEQYF
TGTGCCAGCGATCCAGGGGGCGGCGAGCAGTACTTC
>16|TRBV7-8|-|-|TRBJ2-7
CASSSSGVAPGYEQYF
TGTGCCAGCAGCTCCTCGGGGGTGGCTCCGGGCTACGAGCAGTACTTC
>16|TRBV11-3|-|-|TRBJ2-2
CASSLEPPSRTGELFF
TGTGCCAGCAGCTTAGAACCTCCGTCCCGGACCGGGGAGCTGTTTTTT
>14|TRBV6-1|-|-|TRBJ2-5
CASKVLEVRRTQYF
TGTGCCAGCAAGGTTTTAGAGGTTCGTAGGACCCAGTACTTC
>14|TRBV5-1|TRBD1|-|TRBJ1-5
CASSPGQGGQPQHF
TGCGCCAGCAGCCCTGGACAGGGTGGTCAGCCCCAGCATTTT
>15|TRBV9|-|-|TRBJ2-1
CASSSREYSYNEQFF
TGTGCCAGCAGCTCTCGGGAATACTCCTACAATGAGCAGTTCTTC
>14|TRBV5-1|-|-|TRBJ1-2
CASSLDRGYYGYTF
TGCGCCAGCAGCTTGGATAGGGGCTACTATGGCTACACCTTC
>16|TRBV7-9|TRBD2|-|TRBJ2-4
CASSLAWTSDKNIQYF
TGTGCCAGCAGCTTAGCGTGGACTAGCGACAAAAACATTCAGTACTTC
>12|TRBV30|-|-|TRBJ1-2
CAWSHPTSYSYF
TGTGCCTGGAGTCACCCTACTTCGTACTCCTACTTC
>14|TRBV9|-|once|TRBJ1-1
CASSPIQGQGEAFF
TGTGCCAGCAGCCCTATACAGGGTCAGGGTGAAGCTTTCTTT
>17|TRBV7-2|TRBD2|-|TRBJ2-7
CASSLVSSSGRVHEQYF
TGTGCCAGCAGCTTGGTTTCTTCTAGCGGGAGAGTTCACGAGCAGTACTTC
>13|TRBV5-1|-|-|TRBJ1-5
CASRRAGGQPQHF
TGCGCCAGCAGACGGGCCGGAGGTCAGCCCCAGCATTTT
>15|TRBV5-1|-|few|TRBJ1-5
CASSLLGGAYQPQHF
TGCGCCAGCAGCTTGTTGGGAGGAGCATACCAGCCCCAGCATTTT
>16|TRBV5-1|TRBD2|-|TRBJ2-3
CASSDELLAGADTQYF
TGCGCCAGCAGCGACGAACTTCTAGCGGGGGCCGATACGCAGTATTTT
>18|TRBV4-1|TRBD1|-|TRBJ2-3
CASSQGGWDREITDTQYF
TGCGCCAGCAGCCAAGGGGGATGGGACAGGGAAATCACAGATACGCAGTATTTT
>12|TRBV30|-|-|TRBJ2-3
CAWSVQEYTQYF
TGTGCCTGGAGTGTACAGGAATATACGCAGTATTTT
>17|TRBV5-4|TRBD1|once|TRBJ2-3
CASSLGLTGSSTDTQYF
TGTGCCAGCAGCTTGGGGTTGACAGGGAGCAGCACAGATACGCAGTATTTT
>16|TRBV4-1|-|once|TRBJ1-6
CASSQAGAGYNSPLHF
TGCGCCAGCAGCCAAGCAGGTGCGGGGTATAATTCACCCCTCCACTTT
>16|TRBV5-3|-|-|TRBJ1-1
CARSLLLQGRHTEAFF
TGTGCCAGAAGCTTACTTTTACAGGGAAGGCACACTGAAGCTTTCTTT
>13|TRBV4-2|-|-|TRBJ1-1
CASSQVRVTEAFF
TGTGCCAGCAGCCAAGTCAGGGTTACTGAAGCTTTCTTT
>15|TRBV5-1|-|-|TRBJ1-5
CASSPVGGANQPQHF
TGCGCCAGCAGCCCCGTGGGGGGGGCCAATCAGCCCCAGCATTTT
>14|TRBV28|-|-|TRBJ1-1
CASSLASAGTEAFF
TGTGCCAGCAGTTTGGCCAGCGCGGGCACTGAAGCTTTCTTT
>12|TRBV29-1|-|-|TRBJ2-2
CSVLPGTGELFF
TGCAGCGTTCTCCCGGGGACCGGGGAGCTGTTTTTT
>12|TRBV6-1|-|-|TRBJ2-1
CASRKGVLEQFF
TGTGCCAGCAGGAAAGGGGTTTTGGAGCAGTTCTTC
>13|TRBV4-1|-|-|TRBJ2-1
CAIAIGGGKEQFF
TGCGCCATCGCAATAGGGGGGGGGAAAGAGCAGTTCTTC
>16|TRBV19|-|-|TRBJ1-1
CASSRTGWDTDTEAFF
TGTGCCAGTAGTAGAACAGGGTGGGATACCGACACTGAAGCTTTCTTT
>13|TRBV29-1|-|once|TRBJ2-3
CSVEWAQGTGGYF
-
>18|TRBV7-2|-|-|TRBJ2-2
CASSKTPLGGAVAGELFF
TGTGCCAGCAGCAAAACTCCCCTGGGGGGAGCTGTGGCCGGGGAGCTGTTTTTT
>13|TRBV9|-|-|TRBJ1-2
CASSVDLRYGYTF
TGTGCCAGCAGCGTAGATTTGCGGTATGGCTACACCTTC
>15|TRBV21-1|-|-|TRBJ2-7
CASSSRDTTSYEQYF
TGTGCCAGCAGCTCCCGGGACACCACCTCCTACGAGCAGTACTTC
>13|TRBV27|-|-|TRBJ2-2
CASSFPYTGELFF
TGTGCCAGCAGTTTTCCGTACACCGGGGAGCTGTTTTTT
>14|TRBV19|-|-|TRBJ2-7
CASSIESQSYEQYF
TGTGCCAGTAGTATAGAGTCACAATCCTACGAGCAGTACTTC
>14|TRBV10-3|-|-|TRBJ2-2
CAISELVGTGELFF
TGTGCCATCAGTGAACTAGTAGGAACCGGGGAGCTGTTTTTT
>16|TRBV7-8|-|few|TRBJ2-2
CASSPRLDPAIGELFF
TGTGCCAGCAGCCCCCGACTAGACCCGGCAATCGGGGAGCTGTTTTTT
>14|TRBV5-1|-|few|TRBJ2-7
CASSLGGSSYEQYF
TGCGCCAGCAGCTTGGGAGGGAGCTCCTACGAGCAGTACTTC
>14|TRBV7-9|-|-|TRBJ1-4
CASSSRRTNEKLFF
TGTGCCAGCAGCTCTCGGAGGACTAATGAAAAACTGTTTTTT
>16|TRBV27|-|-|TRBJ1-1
CASSAPGDRGSTEAFF
TGTGCCAGCAGTGCCCCAGGGGACCGGGGTAGCACTGAAGCTTTCTTT
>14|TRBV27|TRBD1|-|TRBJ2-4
CASSSWDRAHIQYF
TGTGCCAGCAGTTCGTGGGACAGGGCACACATTCAGTACTTC
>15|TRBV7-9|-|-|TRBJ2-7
CSSSSPRGYPYEQYF
TGTTCCAGCAGCTCCCCAAGGGGTTACCCCTACGAGCAGTACTTC
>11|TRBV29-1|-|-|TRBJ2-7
CSVVVLTEQYF
TGCAGCGTTGTGGTTCTAACCGAGCAGTACTTC
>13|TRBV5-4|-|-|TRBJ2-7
CASSLAPVSEQYF
TGTGCCAGCAGCTTGGCGCCGGTAAGCGAGCAGTACTTC
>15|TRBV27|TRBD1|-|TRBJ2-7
CASSGGTGRSYEQYF
TGTGCCAGCAGCGGGGGGACAGGGAGATCCTACGAGCAGTACTTC
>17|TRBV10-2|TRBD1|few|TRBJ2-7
CASSAHPGQGTPYEQYF
TGCGCCAGCAGTGCCCATCCCGGACAGGGGACTCCCTACGAGCAGTACTTC
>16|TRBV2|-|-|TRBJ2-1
CASDTERSRPYNEQFF
TGTGCCAGCGATACGGAGCGGTCCCGCCCCTACAATGAGCAGTTCTTC
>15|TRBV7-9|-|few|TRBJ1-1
CASSSIGGVNTEAFF
TGTGCCAGCAGCTCCATTGGGGGGGTGAACACTGAAGCTTTCTTT
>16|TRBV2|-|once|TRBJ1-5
CASNSGDGRGNQPQHF
TGTGCCAGCAATTCAGGGGATGGTCGAGGCAATCAGCCCCAGCATTTT
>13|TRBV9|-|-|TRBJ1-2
CASSPTENYGYPF
TGTGCCAGCAGCCCGACCGAAAACTATGGCTACCCCTTC
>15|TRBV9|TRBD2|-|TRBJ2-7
CASSPRTSGGGEQYF
TGTGCCAGCAGCCCCCGTACTAGCGGGGGCGGGGAGCAGTACTTC